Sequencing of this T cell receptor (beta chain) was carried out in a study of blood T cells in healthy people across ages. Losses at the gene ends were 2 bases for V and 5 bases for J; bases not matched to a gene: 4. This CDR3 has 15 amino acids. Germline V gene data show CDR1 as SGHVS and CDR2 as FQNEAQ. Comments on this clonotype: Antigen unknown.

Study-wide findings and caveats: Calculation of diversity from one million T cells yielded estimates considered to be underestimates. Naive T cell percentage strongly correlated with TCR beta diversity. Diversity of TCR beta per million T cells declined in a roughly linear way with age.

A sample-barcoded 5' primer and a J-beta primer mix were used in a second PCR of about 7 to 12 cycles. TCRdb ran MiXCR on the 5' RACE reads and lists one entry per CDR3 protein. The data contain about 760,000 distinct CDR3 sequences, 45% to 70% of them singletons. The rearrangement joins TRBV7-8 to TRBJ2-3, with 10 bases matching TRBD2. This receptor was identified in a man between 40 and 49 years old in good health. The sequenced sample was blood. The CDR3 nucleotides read TGTGCCAGCAGCTTAAGACTAGCGGGTGGAGATACGCAGTATTTT. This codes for CASSLRLAGGDTQYF.